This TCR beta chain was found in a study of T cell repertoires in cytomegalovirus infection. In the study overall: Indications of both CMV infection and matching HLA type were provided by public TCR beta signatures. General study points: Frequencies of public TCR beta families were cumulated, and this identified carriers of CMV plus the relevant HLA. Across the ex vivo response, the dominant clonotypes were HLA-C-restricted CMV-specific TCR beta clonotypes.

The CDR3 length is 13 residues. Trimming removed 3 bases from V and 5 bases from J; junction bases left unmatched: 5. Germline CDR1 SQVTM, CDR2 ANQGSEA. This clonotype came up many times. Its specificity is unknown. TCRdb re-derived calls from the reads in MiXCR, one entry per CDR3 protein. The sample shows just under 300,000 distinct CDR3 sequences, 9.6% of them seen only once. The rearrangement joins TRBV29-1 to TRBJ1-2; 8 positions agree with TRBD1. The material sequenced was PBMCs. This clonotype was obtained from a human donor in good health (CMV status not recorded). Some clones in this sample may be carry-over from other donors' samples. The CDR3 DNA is TGCAGCGTTGACCCGGACAGGGATTATGGCTACACCTTC. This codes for CSVDPDRDYGYTF.